This T cell receptor beta chain originates from a study of T cells after yellow fever vaccination. Turning to this clonotype: Its antigen is currently unknown.

Overall study results and limits: The study found a weaker secondary response that peaked faster, day 5 versus 15. The presence of abundant clonotypes contaminating from the bulk population was possible in FACS-sorted repertoires. Only a minor proportion of clonotypes was detected across both CD4 and CD8 compartments.

The CDR3 consists of 14 residues. Trimming removed 5 bases from V and 1 base from J; junction bases left unmatched: 3. From germline, CDR1 is DFQATT and CDR2 SNEGSKA (reference sequence). Using its own MiXCR run on the 5' RACE reads, TCRdb lists one record per CDR3 protein. The profile shows some 350,000 distinct CDR3 sequences, more than 9% of them singletons. The TCR originated in a man in his late teens or twenties who received the YFV17D yellow fever vaccine. Source: PBMCs, taken on the day of the first yellow fever vaccination. The V and J genes are TRBV20-1 and TRBJ2-5; 11 positions agree with TRBD1. The CDR3 nucleotides are TGCAGTGCTGGACAGGGGGCCTTCCAAGAGACCCAGTACTTC. Encoded protein: CSAGQGAFQETQYF.